Sequencing of this T cell receptor beta chain was carried out in a study of PD-1 blockade in classical Hodgkin lymphoma. This clone came up a few times. Assay: immunoSEQ multiplex PCR; the TCRdb copy retains only in-frame clones and omits some. Of more than 40,000 clones listed, more than 70% are singletons. Brentuximab vedotin exposure varied among the patients, all of whom had relapsed after autologous stem cell transplantation. This CDR3 is built from 14 residues. Germline V gene sequence: CDR1 MDHEN, CDR2 SYDVKM. Trimming took off 2 bases at V and 2 bases at J, with 10 bases between the two ends. The chain employs TRBV28 and TRBJ2-7; the D gene is possibly TRBD1 (5 bases). The source of this sequence is a human donor with classical Hodgkin lymphoma. Sequences were derived from peripheral blood mononuclear cells (PBMCs), sampled at baseline. The CDR3 here is CASSLRPGTYEQYF. The CDR3 coding sequence is TGTGCCAGCAGTTTACGTCCAGGGACCTACGAGCAGTACTTC.